The 15 T cell receptor beta chains below were found in one sample sequenced in a study of lymphopenia after photon versus proton radiotherapy. TCRdb's copy holds only in-frame clones and misses some; the assay was immunoSEQ multiplex PCR. The sample shows about 20,000 clones, 85% to 95% of them seen only once. The material was peripheral blood, obtained from a patient treated with proton-based radiotherapy. These receptors originate from a woman aged 70-85 years with pancreatic cancer. Some clones in this sample may be carry-over from other donors' samples.

The CDR3 coding sequence is TGTGCAAGTCGCTTCCGACAGGGGTGGGGAAACACCATATATTTT. This sequence encodes CASRFRQGWGNTIYF. The V and J genes are TRBV12-2 and TRBJ1-3; no DNA check was done on the table's D call, TRBD1. TRBV12-2 is marked as a pseudogene. This CDR3 is built from 15 residues.

The chain couples TRBV21-1 to TRBJ1-4; TRBD1, as called in the table, went unchecked against the DNA. TRBV21-1 is a pseudogene. The CDR3 covers 16 residues. The CDR3 protein is CASSPSRGTGDEKLFF. CDR3 DNA: TGTGCCAGCAGCCCCTCCCGGGGGACAGGGGATGAAAAACTGTTTTTT.

The rearrangement uses TRBV7-8 and TRBJ2-7; 7 bases fit TRBD2. V shed 5 bases and J 4 bases; nucleotides not matched to a gene: 11. The germline gives CDR1 SGHVS, CDR2 FQNEAQ. This CDR3 spans 15 amino acids. DNA for the CDR3: TGTGCCAGCAGCCCCACTAGCGAGGCCGTTTACGAGCAGTACTTC. This translates into CASSPTSEAVYEQYF.

This clone was detected once. V is TRBV28 and J is TRBJ2-7; 14 positions match TRBD2. The CDR3 has 18 amino acids. Germline CDR1 and CDR2: MDHEN and SYDVKM. Germline trimming cut 4 bases from V and 9 bases from J; bases unmatched to any gene: 17. CDR3 amino acids: CASSSPSGLAGESKWQYF. The CDR3 DNA reads TGTGCCAGCAGTTCCCCCTCGGGACTAGCGGGAGAAAGTAAATGGCAGTACTTC.

The genes are TRBV2 and TRBJ2-1, with D perhaps being TRBD1 or TRBD2 (5 bases each). V lost 8 bases to trimming and J lost 6 bases, with 20 bases between them. From germline, CDR1 is SNHLY and CDR2 FYNNEI. The CDR3 spans 15 residues. CDR3 protein: CASAGDRGRGNEQFF. The CDR3 region has the DNA TGTGCCAGCGCCGGAGACCGGGGTAGGGGCAATGAGCAGTTCTTC.

CDR3: CASSQEVALETQYF. In DNA, the CDR3 is TGTGCCAGCAGCCAAGAGGTAGCCCTGGAGACCCAGTACTTC. The chain is built from TRBV4-2 and TRBJ2-5, with unresolved D. Per germline, CDR1 LGHNA and CDR2 YNFKEQ. The V and J ends lost 0 bases and 5 bases respectively, with 10 bases between them. The CDR3 is made up of 14 amino acids.

V usage is TRBV13 and J usage is TRBJ2-1; D is perhaps TRBD1 or TRBD2 (5 bases each). This CDR3 contains 15 residues. Deletions cut 5 bases from V and 6 bases from J, with 17 bases between. Germline-derived CDR1 and CDR2 are PRHDT and FYEKMQ (reference sequence). CDR3 region: CASSPLGEISNEQFF. The CDR3 coding sequence is TGTGCCAGCAGCCCCTTGGGGGAGATATCCAATGAGCAGTTCTTC.

The chain employs TRBV28 and TRBJ2-5, with a tentative D call TRBD2 (6 bases). The CDR3 length is 14 residues. Trimming took off 6 bases at V and 5 bases at J, with 16 bases between the two ends. Per the germline V gene, CDR1 is MDHEN and CDR2 is SYDVKM. The DNA of the CDR3 is TGTGCCAGCAGGACCTGGAGTGGAGGGGAGACCCAGTACTTC. Its translation is CASRTWSGGETQYF.

The V gene is TRBV27, the J gene TRBJ1-2, with 7 bases identical to TRBD1. Germline CDR1 and CDR2: MNHEY and SMNVEV (reference sequence). The trim removed 5 bases at V and 3 bases at J, leaving 9 bases unmatched. The CDR3 extends over 15 amino acids. The CDR3 DNA sequence: TGTGCCAGCAGTCCCCGAGAGACAGGGCACTATGGCTACACCTTC. This translates into CASSPRETGHYGYTF.

V usage is TRBV4-1 and J usage is TRBJ2-3; the D is unclear. The CDR3 length is 16 residues. V lost 4 bases and J 1 base, leaving 15 bases between the germline ends. The V gene's germline CDR1 is MGHRA and CDR2 YSYEKL. For the CDR3, the DNA is TGCGCCAGCAGCCTTAGACACCCTGGGGGCACAGATACGCAGTATTTT. Its translation: CASSLRHPGGTDTQYF.

The CDR3 bases are TGCAGCGTTCTCGAGGACAGGGAGCAGCCCCAGCATTTT. Its protein product is CSVLEDREQPQHF. V and J are TRBV29-1 and TRBJ1-5; 8 positions agree with TRBD1. Germline CDR1 is SQVTM and CDR2 is ANQGSEA. Losses at the gene ends were 5 bases for V and 7 bases for J; bases not matched to a gene: 7. This CDR3 contains 13 residues.

This chain joins TRBV10-2 and TRBJ1-4; 9 nucleotides line up with TRBD1. The CDR3 consists of 15 residues. The V segment lost 4 bases and the J segment 7 bases; nucleotides outside the gene matches: 7. Germline CDR1 is WSHSY and CDR2 is SAAADI. The CDR3 DNA is TGCGCCAGCAGTGGACCGGGACAGGGTCGTGAAAAACTGTTTTTT. Amino acid sequence: CASSGPGQGREKLFF.

The gene calls are TRBV7-9 and TRBJ2-2; D is unclear. This CDR3 has 14 amino acids. V was clipped by 1 base and J by 0 bases, with 3 bases between them. CDR1 and CDR2 from the germline V gene are SEHNR and FQNEAQ (reference sequence). The CDR3, as DNA: TGTGCCAGCAGCTTAGATACGAACACCGGGGAGCTGTTTTTT. This gives the protein CASSLDTNTGELFF.

The V gene is TRBV6-6, the J gene TRBJ1-3; 9 bases match TRBD1. This CDR3 contains 16 residues. Germline CDR1 MNHNY, CDR2 SVGAGI (reference sequence). Unmatched junction bases numbered 6, after V lost 2 bases and J lost 4 bases. The CDR3 region has the DNA TGTGCCAGCAGTTACACCGACAGGGGGTTAGGAAACACCATATATTTT. Translated: CASSYTDRGLGNTIYF.

This chain links TRBV19 with TRBJ2-5; no definite D call. The CDR3 covers 13 residues. Trimming cost V 1 base and J 3 bases, with 6 bases left between them. Germline CDR1 LNHDA, CDR2 SQIVND (reference sequence). The CDR3 is CASSIVGKETQYF. CDR3 nucleotide sequence: TGTGCCAGTAGTATAGTTGGGAAAGAGACCCAGTACTTC.